Listed below are T cell receptor beta chains from one sample, sequenced in a study of CD8 T cells in ankylosing spondylitis. MiXCR was run by TCRdb on the 5' RACE reads, yielding one entry per CDR3 protein. The sample shows tens of thousands of distinct CDR3 sequences, around 27% of them seen only once. What was sequenced was blood, either unsorted or a sorted T cell fraction (not recorded which). The source is a male donor with ankylosing spondylitis or in good health (not recorded which). The CDR3 runs from the conserved cysteine through the conserved F or W. A D gene is named only where the DNA matches it firmly. Not all rows give a size; the values are once, few, many and, for expanded clones, a class.

J | size | D | V | CDR3 | DNA
TRBJ2-5 | . | . | TRBV20-1 | CSASTTGYGETQYF | TGCAGTGCTAGCACCACAGGTTACGGAGAGACCCAGTACTTC
TRBJ2-7 | few | TRBD2 | TRBV20-1 | CSADGLAGSSYEQYF | TGCAGTGCTGACGGACTAGCGGGTTCCTCCTACGAGCAGTACTTC
TRBJ1-1 | . | TRBD1 | TRBV5-1 | CASSLGGQGNTEAFF | TGCGCCAGCAGCTTGGGGGGACAGGGGAACACTGAAGCTTTCTTT
TRBJ2-1 | few | TRBD1 | TRBV5-1 | CASFRDRGINNEQFF | TGCGCCAGTTTTCGGGACAGGGGTATTAACAATGAGCAGTTCTTC
TRBJ2-1 | . | . | TRBV5-1 | CASSLEGRSYNEQFF | TGCGCCAGCAGCTTGGAAGGTCGCTCCTACAATGAGCAGTTCTTC
TRBJ1-2 | few | TRBD1 | TRBV27 | CASRAGQGVGVYTF | TGTGCCAGCAGGGCTGGACAGGGGGTCGGGGTCTACACCTTC
TRBJ2-7 | few | TRBD1 | TRBV10-3 | CAIRQTGTTYEQYF | TGTGCCATCAGACAGACAGGGACCACCTACGAGCAGTACTTC
TRBJ2-7 | . | . | TRBV3-1 | CASSQSYEQYF | TGTGCCAGCAGCCAGAGCTACGAGCAGTACTTC
TRBJ1-1 | few | . | TRBV7-2 | CASSLSRVLTEAFF | TGTGCCAGCAGCTTATCCAGGGTGTTAACTGAAGCTTTCTTT
TRBJ2-5 | . | . | TRBV12-3/TRBV12-4 | CASSSREETQYF | TGTGCCAGCAGTTCGAGGGAAGAGACCCAGTACTTC
TRBJ1-1 | . | . | TRBV19 | CASSMTQNTEAFF | TGTGCCAGTAGTATGACACAAAACACTGAAGCTTTCTTT
TRBJ2-3 | . | . | TRBV10-3 | CAIKGRTSTDTQYF | TGTGCCATCAAAGGACGGACTAGCACAGATACGCAGTATTTT
TRBJ1-2 | . | . | TRBV20-1 | CSATDNAGYTF | TGCAGTGCTACGGACAACGCTGGCTACACCTTC
TRBJ2-1 | many | . | TRBV5-1 | CASSLIQNEQFF | TGCGCCAGCAGCTTGATCCAGAATGAGCAGTTCTTC
TRBJ2-7 | . | . | TRBV5-1 | CASSSEPYYEQYF | TGCGCCAGCAGCTCTGAACCTTACTACGAGCAGTACTTC
TRBJ1-3 | . | . | TRBV5-1 | CASSPIESRSGNTIYF | TGCGCCAGCAGCCCAATAGAGTCCCGCTCTGGAAACACCATATATTTT
TRBJ1-1 | . | . | TRBV4-2 | CASSQDTGLSGEAFF | TGTGCCAGCAGCCAAGATACAGGCCTAAGTGGGGAAGCTTTCTTT
TRBJ1-1 | . | TRBD1 | TRBV6-1 | CASIRQGIAEAFF | TGTGCCAGCATCAGACAGGGAATCGCTGAAGCTTTCTTT
TRBJ1-2 | . | . | TRBV29-1 | CSVRNNNYGYTF | TGCAGCGTTCGTAACAATAACTATGGCTACACCTTC
TRBJ1-1 | many | . | TRBV2 | CASTRAAGGGTEAFF | TGTGCCAGCACAAGGGCTGCAGGTGGAGGCACTGAAGCTTTCTTT
TRBJ1-2 | . | . | TRBV20-1 | CSARDLRIRSGYTF | TGCAGTGCTAGAGATCTCAGGATCAGGTCTGGCTACACCTTC
TRBJ1-3 | . | . | TRBV15 | CATSRVSQTLSGNTIYF | TGTGCCACCAGCAGAGTAAGCCAAACACTCTCTGGAAACACCATATATTTT
TRBJ1-2 | few | TRBD1 | TRBV10-3 | CAIGTGLTDGYTF | TGTGCCATCGGGACAGGGCTGACGGATGGCTACACCTTC
TRBJ2-7 | . | TRBD2 | TRBV5-1 | CASSWGTSGTTYEQYF | TGCGCCAGCAGCTGGGGGACTAGCGGGACGACCTACGAGCAGTACTTC
TRBJ2-7 | few | TRBD1 | TRBV29-1 | CSVRDNSGTGSEQYF | TGCAGCGTTAGAGATAACTCCGGGACAGGGTCCGAGCAGTACTTC
TRBJ1-1 | few | . | TRBV12-3/TRBV12-4 | CASSLEGTHTEAFF | TGTGCCAGCAGCCTCGAGGGCACCCACACTGAAGCTTTCTTT
TRBJ1-6 | many | . | TRBV6-1 | CASSTDSSYNSPLHF | TGTGCCAGCAGCACCGACAGCTCCTATAATTCACCCCTCCACTTT
TRBJ1-4 | . | . | TRBV29-1 | CSVEGNNEKLFF | TGCAGCGTTGAAGGGAATAATGAAAAACTGTTTTTT